This TCR beta chain was recorded in a study of OX40 agonist ivuxolimab in advanced cancers. Broader study findings: Expanded clones were, on average, more numerous in CD8+ T cells than in CD4+.

This CDR3 is built from 14 residues. Germline values: CDR1 KGHSH, CDR2 LQKENI. V lost 5 bases and J 1 base, leaving 11 bases between the germline ends. Clones were read by immunoSEQ multiplex PCR, and TCRdb kept only the in-frame ones, dropping some. The repertoire holds around 62,000 clones, with around nine tenths as singletons. This clone was counted a few times. Its antigen is not known. The TCR was taken from an adult with an advanced solid tumor such as melanoma, head and neck, liver or kidney cancer. The chain has TRBV18 and TRBJ1-1; D is possibly TRBD1 (6 bases). The sequencing used CD4+ or CD8+ T cells sorted from blood, collected in a trial of the OX40 agonist ivuxolimab. In nucleotides, the CDR3 is TGTGCCAGCTCAATCGGGGGGCAGAACACTGAAGCTTTCTTT. Translating gives CASSIGGQNTEAFF.